This T cell receptor (beta chain) was documented in a study of blood T cell repertoires in COVID-19. Study overall: COVID-19 samples, acute and convalescent, were from the United States, Italy and Spain.

Between the trimmed V and J ends, which lost 3 bases and 5 bases, there was a span of 11 bases. Germline values: CDR1 SGHAT, CDR2 FQNNGV. The CDR3 has 13 residues. Sequenced by immunoSEQ multiplex PCR; TCRdb stores in-frame clones only, minus some. The table lists around 200,000 clones, around 91% of them singletons. The chain has TRBV11-2 and TRBJ2-7; perhaps TRBD2 as D (5 bases). This TCR came from a man aged 45 to 65 with acute or convalescent COVID-19. Sample: peripheral blood. CDR3 in DNA: TGTGCCAGCAGCTTTAACACAGCGGACGAGCAGTACTTC. This sequence encodes CASSFNTADEQYF.